Listed here are 7 T cell receptor beta chains from one sample, sequenced in a study of blood T cell repertoires in COVID-19. Some clones are missing from TCRdb's copy, which holds only in-frame ones; the method was immunoSEQ multiplex PCR. Here the sample spans 450,000 or so clones, around 90% being singletons. Material: peripheral blood. These receptors originate from a man aged 18 to 30 with COVID-19, enrolled during active disease.

The chain employs TRBV7-8 and TRBJ2-1; 12 bases agree with TRBD2. Trimming took 1 base from V and 5 from J; bases not matched to a gene: 0. The germline CDR1 and CDR2 sequences are SGHVS and FQNEAQ. This CDR3 spans 15 amino acids. The CDR3 is CASSLGTSGDNEQFF. In DNA, the CDR3 is TGTGCCAGCAGCTTAGGGACTAGCGGGGACAATGAGCAGTTCTTC.

J is TRBJ2-5 and V is TRBV6-5; D perhaps matches TRBD1 (6 bases). Germline V gene lookup returns CDR1 MNHEY and CDR2 SVGAGI. The CDR3 consists of 16 residues. Trimming took off 2 bases at V and 2 bases at J, with 15 bases between the two ends. CDR3 amino acids: CASSYAPTGGQETQYF. The CDR3 DNA sequence: TGTGCCAGCAGTTACGCACCGACAGGAGGACAAGAGACCCAGTACTTC.

This sequence joins TRBV7-3 and TRBJ2-1, with 10 bases that match TRBD2. The CDR3 loop spans 19 amino acids. Germline V gives CDR1 SGHTA, CDR2 FQGTGA. V shed 2 bases, J shed 1 base, and the junction held 11 bases outside the gene matches. CDR3 residues: CASSLFPTSGISSYNEQFF. The CDR3 coding sequence is TGTGCCAGCAGCTTATTTCCAACTAGCGGGATAAGTTCCTACAATGAGCAGTTCTTC.

In its sample, this clone was seen once. The CDR3, as DNA: TGTGCCATCGGTCCAGGGGGTTTATACGAGCAGTACTTC. It encodes CAIGPGGLYEQYF. The J gene is TRBJ2-7, the V gene TRBV10-3; 7 bases are a match to TRBD1. With V trimmed by 8 bases and J by 4 bases, 8 bases remained unmatched. CDR1 is ENHRY and CDR2 is SYGVKD in the germline V gene. The CDR3 is made up of 13 amino acids.

The sample holds a few counts of this clone. The chain employs TRBV30 and TRBJ2-1; 15 nucleotides agree with TRBD2. Germline-derived CDR1 and CDR2 are GTSNPN and SVGIG (reference sequence). Trimming at V came to 2 bases and at J to 0 bases, leaving 11 bases not matched to a gene. The CDR3 is 20 amino acids. CDR3: CAWSKIAGTSGRRSYNEQFF. Here the CDR3 DNA reads TGTGCCTGGAGTAAAATAGCGGGGACTAGCGGGAGGCGCTCCTACAATGAGCAGTTCTTC. The entire variable domain, with the rest obtained from reference TRBV30 and TRBJ2-1, is as follows: SQTIHQWPATLVQPVGSPLSLECTVEGTSNPNLYWYRQAAGRGLQLLFYSVGIGQISSEVPQNLSASRPQDRQFILSSKKLLLSDSGFYLCAWSKIAGTSGRRSYNEQFFGPGTRLTVL.

V usage is TRBV14 and J usage is TRBJ2-2; tentatively, D is TRBD1 (7 bases). Trimming removed 0 bases at V and 4 bases at J, with 15 bases between. Per germline, CDR1 SGHDN and CDR2 FVKESK. This CDR3 contains 17 residues. CDR3 coding DNA: TGTGCCAGCAGCCAAGATCGGAGGGGGCGCGGCACCGGGGAGCTGTTTTTT. Protein sequence: CASSQDRRGRGTGELFF. The entire variable domain, with the rest obtained from reference TRBV14 and TRBJ2-2, is as follows: EAGVTQFPSHSVIEKGQTVTLRCDPISGHDNLYWYRRVMGKEIKFLLHFVKESKQDESGMPNNRFLAERTGGTYSTLKVQPAELEDSGVYFCASSQDRRGRGTGELFFGEGSRLTVL.

This clone was seen a handful of times. As DNA, the CDR3 is TGTGCCAGCAGCCCAGGGGACAGCCCGAACACCGGGGAGCTGTTTTTT. It specifies CASSPGDSPNTGELFF. The chain joins TRBV13 to TRBJ2-2; TRBD1 matches at 7 bases. Germline V gene lookup returns CDR1 PRHDT and CDR2 FYEKMQ (reference sequence). The trim removed 5 bases at V and 0 bases at J, leaving 6 bases unmatched. The CDR3 length is 16 residues.